Below, one T cell receptor (beta chain) is given with its context. Its antigen is still unknown. Trimming took 8 bases from V and 2 from J, leaving 12 bases between them. The CDR3 extends over 14 amino acids. The germline V gene encodes CDR1 LNHDA and CDR2 SQIVND (reference sequence). Expressed TCRB transcripts were sequenced, since all the RNA that had been isolated was reverse transcribed. Profiling relied on immunoSEQ multiplex PCR, and the TCRdb table lists in-frame clones only, not all of them. The table shows about 99,000 clones, with 25% to 35% occurring only once. The data derive from a study of beta chain features in type 1 diabetes. Study-wide results and caveats: Sequencing used cDNA, and cells with high TCR expression could therefore be over-represented. Shorter TCRB CDR3s, moderately but significantly so, marked every one of the four CD4+ subsets in Type 1 diabetes patients.

The clonotype was recovered from a woman aged 18-29 years with type 1 diabetes. The sample consisted of central memory CD4+ T cells from blood. The chain has TRBV19 and TRBJ2-2; TRBD1 is a possible D gene (6 bases). The CDR3 nucleotides are TGTGCCAGTCGGACAGATGACAACACCGGGGAGCTGTTTTTT. It is translated as CASRTDDNTGELFF.